Listed below are T cell receptor beta chains from one sample, sequenced in a study of shared clonotypes between healthy human individuals. Method: immunoSEQ multiplex PCR; TCRdb's copy keeps in-frame clones and lacks some. The sample consists of roughly 2.4 million clones, 90% to 97% of them appearing once. Sequencing input: naive CD4+ T cells sorted from blood. The receptors stem from a man between 18 and 29 years old in good health. Each CDR3 is given with its conserved first and last residue. Each record gives: D gene, V gene, J gene, clone size, CDR3 DNA, CDR3 protein. D genes are given only for firm matches. Size is stated for part of the rows, as once, few or many counts, or as a class when the clone is expanded.

TRBD2	TRBV12-5	TRBJ2-1	.	TGTGCTAGTGGTTTGGCTAGCGGGAGGGGTGAGCAGTTCTTC	CASGLASGRGEQFF
.	TRBV10-3	TRBJ1-5	.	TGTGCCATCAGTGCCGGACAGATGACCCAGCCCCAGCATTTT	CAISAGQMTQPQHF
.	TRBV30	TRBJ1-4	.	TGTGCCTGGAGTGTGTGGGTTAATGAAAAACTGTTTTTT	CAWSVWVNEKLFF
TRBD1	TRBV18	TRBJ2-7	few	TGTGCCAGCTCACCGGGACAGGTAGGACTGTTGGTGCAGTACTTC	CASSPGQVGLLVQYF
.	TRBV19	TRBJ1-2	.	TGTGCCAGTAGTAGGACAGCTGAATACGGCTACACCTTC	CASSRTAEYGYTF
.	TRBV10-3	TRBJ1-1	.	TGTGCCATCAGTGACGGGGTAGGAGCTTTCTTT	CAISDGVGAFF
TRBD1	TRBV5-1	TRBJ1-3	.	TGCGCCAGCAGCCAAACTACAGGGGGTACTGGAAACACCATATATTTT	CASSQTTGGTGNTIYF
.	TRBV5-1	TRBJ1-1	.	TGCGCCAGCAGCCTCGAAGAGGCTGAAGCTTTCTTT	CASSLEEAEAFF
.	TRBV11-2	TRBJ2-1	.	TGTGCCAGCAGCATCTTCTCAGGGTGGCCTATGGATGAGCAGTTCTTC	CASSIFSGWPMDEQFF
.	TRBV2	TRBJ2-1	.	TGTGCCAGTTACCCCGGGGGCGGCAATGAGCAGTTCTTC	CASYPGGGNEQFF
TRBD1	TRBV7-2	TRBJ1-6	.	TGTGCCAGCAGCTTAGCCCAGGGGGCTAATTCACCCCTCCACTTT	CASSLAQGANSPLHF
.	TRBV4-1	TRBJ2-4	.	TGCGCCAGCAGCCAAAGCGGAGCCAAAAACATTCAGTACTTC	CASSQSGAKNIQYF
.	TRBV9	TRBJ2-1	.	TGTGCCAGCAGCGTCTTTTCGGTAGCTGACAATGAGCAGTTCTTC	CASSVFSVADNEQFF
.	TRBV6-5	TRBJ1-3	.	TGTGCCAGCAGTTCCGGGTCCTATGGGACTGGAAACACCATATATTTT	CASSSGSYGTGNTIYF
.	TRBV6-5	TRBJ2-2	.	TGTGCCAGCAGTTCCCTCAACACAGGGTCGGCCGGGGAGCTGTTTTTT	CASSSLNTGSAGELFF
.	TRBV7-9	TRBJ2-1	.	TGTGCCAGCAGGGAGGGACCAGGGGGTCCGCAGAACAATGAGCAGTTCTTC	CASREGPGGPQNNEQFF
TRBD1	TRBV4-1	TRBJ2-7	.	TGCGCCAGCAGACCCGACAGGGGAGTGGGCGAGCAGTACTTC	CASRPDRGVGEQYF